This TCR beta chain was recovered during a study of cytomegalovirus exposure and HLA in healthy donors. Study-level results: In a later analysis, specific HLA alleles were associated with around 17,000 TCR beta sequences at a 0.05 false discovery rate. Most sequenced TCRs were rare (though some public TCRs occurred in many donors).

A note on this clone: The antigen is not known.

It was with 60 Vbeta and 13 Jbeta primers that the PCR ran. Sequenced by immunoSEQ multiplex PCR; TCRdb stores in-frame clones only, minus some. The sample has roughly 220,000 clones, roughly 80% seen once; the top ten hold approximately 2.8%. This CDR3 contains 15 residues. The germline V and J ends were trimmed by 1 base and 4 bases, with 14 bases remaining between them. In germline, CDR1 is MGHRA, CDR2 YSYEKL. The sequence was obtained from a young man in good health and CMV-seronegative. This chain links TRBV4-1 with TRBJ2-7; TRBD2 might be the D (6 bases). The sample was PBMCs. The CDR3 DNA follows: TGCGCCAGCAGCCAAGTTAACTCGGGAGAATACGAGCAGTACTTC. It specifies CASSQVNSGEYEQYF.